This is a list of T cell receptor beta chains from one sample in a study of glioma-infiltrating T cells after dendritic cell vaccination. Profiling relied on immunoSEQ multiplex PCR, and the TCRdb table lists in-frame clones only, not all of them. In the table there are 110,000 or so clones, 90% of which are singletons. Sequences were derived from blood, sampled after dendritic cell vaccination. These receptors were collected from a human donor with glioblastoma. Each CDR3 is given with its conserved first and last residue. The D gene is left open where the match is weak. Clone size is given for some rows only: seen once, a few or many times, or a class if the clone is expanded.

>TRBV7-9|-|once|TRBJ1-1
CASSPILDITEAFF
TGTGCCAGCAGCCCCATACTGGACATCACTGAAGCTTTCTTT
>TRBV4-2|-|once|TRBJ1-1
CASSQDTGWGVAFF
TGTGCCAGCAGCCAAGATACGGGGTGGGGGGTAGCTTTCTTT
>TRBV19|TRBD1|-|TRBJ1-6
CASSTRQGGTPLHF
TGTGCCAGTAGTACTAGACAGGGCGGTACACCCCTCCACTTT
>TRBV11-3|TRBD1|once|TRBJ1-2
CASSRGQGTSGYTF
TGTGCCAGCAGCCGGGGACAGGGAACCTCTGGCTACACCTTC
>TRBV7-9|TRBD1|-|TRBJ1-1
CASSLAGQGLNTEAFF
TGTGCCAGCAGCTTAGCGGGACAGGGCTTGAACACTGAAGCTTTCTTT
>TRBV5-1|-|-|TRBJ2-7
CASSLEGGGGLEQYF
TGCGCCAGCAGCTTGGAGGGGGGAGGGGGGTTGGAGCAGTACTTC
>TRBV7-9|-|-|TRBJ2-7
CASSFGPSSYEQYF
TGTGCCAGCAGCTTTGGGCCAAGCTCCTACGAGCAGTACTTC
>TRBV2|-|-|TRBJ1-5
CASSVGAGAGGQPQHF
TGTGCCAGCAGTGTGGGGGCCGGGGCAGGAGGTCAGCCCCAGCATTTT
>TRBV7-2|TRBD2|-|TRBJ2-7
CASSLVTSGIYEQYF
TGTGCCAGCAGCTTAGTAACTAGCGGGATTTACGAGCAGTACTTC
>TRBV2|TRBD2|-|TRBJ2-2
CASKETSGRNTGELFF
TGTGCCAGCAAAGAGACTAGCGGGAGAAACACCGGGGAGCTGTTTTTT
>TRBV6-1|-|-|TRBJ1-5
CASKETAQQPQHF
TGTGCCAGCAAGGAGACAGCCCAACAGCCCCAGCATTTT
>TRBV30|-|-|TRBJ2-5
CARRGFGETQYF
TGTGCGAGGCGGGGTTTCGGAGAGACCCAGTACTTC
>TRBV2|-|-|TRBJ1-4
CASGPAANEKLFF
TGTGCCAGCGGACCAGCGGCTAATGAAAAACTGTTTTTT
>TRBV30|TRBD1|few|TRBJ1-1
CAWSGGQGIAKAFF
TGTGCCTGGAGTGGGGGACAGGGCATCGCTAAAGCTTTCTTT
>TRBV7-8|TRBD1|once|TRBJ1-2
CASSSWDRTNYGYTF
TGTGCCAGCAGCTCCTGGGACAGGACTAACTATGGCTACACCTTC
>TRBV30|-|-|TRBJ2-7
CAWSVTGYYEQYF
TGTGCCTGGAGTGTAACCGGGTACTACGAGCAGTACTTC
>TRBV30|TRBD1|-|TRBJ1-3
CAWRDRANSGNTIYF
TGTGCCTGGAGGGACAGGGCAAACTCTGGAAACACCATATATTTT
>TRBV10-3|TRBD2|-|TRBJ2-2
CAINMGLAENTGELFF
TGTGCCATCAATATGGGACTAGCGGAGAACACCGGGGAGCTGTTTTTT
>TRBV19|TRBD1|-|TRBJ1-3
CASSSRGPGNTIYF
TGTGCCAGTAGTTCCAGGGGGCCTGGAAACACCATATATTTT
>TRBV7-2|TRBD2|once|TRBJ2-7
CASSLALAGVPYF
TGTGCCAGCAGCTTAGCCCTAGCGGGAGTTCCGTACTTC
>TRBV2|-|-|TRBJ1-5
CASSPGEVGNQPQHF
TGTGCCAGCAGTCCCGGGGAGGTCGGCAATCAGCCCCAGCATTTT
>TRBV5-1|-|-|TRBJ1-2
CASSGGAGPATF
TGCGCCAGCAGCGGTGGGGCAGGACCAGCGACCTTC
>TRBV2|TRBD2|once|TRBJ2-1
CASSGLAGDQSYNEQFF
TGTGCCAGCAGTGGACTAGCGGGAGATCAGTCCTACAATGAGCAGTTCTTC
>TRBV6-5|-|-|TRBJ1-3
CASSYGTGNTIYF
TGTGCCAGCAGTTACGGGACAGGAAACACCATATATTTT
>TRBV12-2|-|-|TRBJ2-7
CASRPKGQGSYEQYF
TGTGCAAGTCGCCCAAAGGGACAGGGGTCCTACGAGCAGTACTTC
>TRBV9|-|once|TRBJ2-2
CASSVGTVNTGELFF
TGTGCCAGCAGCGTAGGGACAGTGAACACCGGGGAGCTGTTTTTT
>TRBV7-9|-|-|TRBJ1-3
CASRTDGSSGNTIYF
TGTGCCAGCAGGACGGACGGGAGCTCTGGAAACACCATATATTTT
>TRBV2|-|-|TRBJ1-2
CASIPEAVNYGYTF
TGTGCCAGCATCCCTGAGGCGGTTAACTATGGCTACACCTTC
>TRBV6-1|TRBD2|once|TRBJ2-3
CASSEALRAGGMSDTQYF
TGTGCCAGCAGTGAAGCGCTTCGAGCGGGAGGCATGTCAGATACGCAGTATTTT
>TRBV9|-|-|TRBJ1-1
CASSPPPGNTEAFF
TGTGCCAGCAGCCCTCCCCCGGGGAACACTGAAGCTTTCTTT
>TRBV2|TRBD1|-|TRBJ2-7
CASSRTGLGEQYF
TGTGCCAGCAGTAGGACAGGGCTCGGCGAGCAGTACTTC
>TRBV28|TRBD1|-|TRBJ1-4
CASSRTGTVNEKLFF
TGTGCCAGCAGCCGGACCGGGACAGTTAATGAAAAACTGTTTTTT
>TRBV6-1|-|-|TRBJ1-5
CATQARGLSNQPQHF
TGTGCCACCCAAGCAAGGGGCCTTAGCAATCAGCCCCAGCATTTT
>TRBV19|TRBD1|-|TRBJ1-1
CASRGQENTEAFF
TGTGCCAGTAGGGGACAGGAGAACACTGAAGCTTTCTTT
>TRBV5-1|-|-|TRBJ2-3
CASSLETLSDTQYF
TGCGCCAGCAGCTTGGAGACTCTTTCAGATACGCAGTATTTT
>TRBV6-1|-|-|TRBJ2-2
CASRLTNTGELFF
TGTGCCAGCAGACTCACGAACACCGGGGAGCTGTTTTTT
>TRBV6-1|-|-|TRBJ2-3
CASSDSSGGRDTQYF
TGTGCCAGCAGTGATAGCTCCGGAGGACGGGATACGCAGTATTTT
>TRBV30|TRBD1|once|TRBJ2-3
CAWSYGTGVADTQYF
TGTGCCTGGAGTTATGGGACAGGGGTGGCAGATACGCAGTATTTT
>TRBV7-2|TRBD1|-|TRBJ1-2
CASSPTLFDRVNGYTF
TGTGCCAGCAGCCCGACCCTATTTGACAGGGTAAATGGCTACACCTTC
>TRBV19|TRBD1|-|TRBJ2-2
CASSRTGANTGELFF
TGTGCCAGTAGTCGGACAGGGGCGAACACCGGGGAGCTGTTTTTT
>TRBV6-6|-|-|TRBJ1-4
CASRPGTPLNEKLFF
TGTGCCAGCAGACCAGGGACACCGTTGAATGAAAAACTGTTTTTT
>TRBV5-1|TRBD1|-|TRBJ2-3
CASSLGGQGTTDTQYF
TGCGCCAGCAGCCTGGGTGGACAGGGGACCACAGATACGCAGTATTTT
>TRBV9|-|-|TRBJ2-7
CASSVQGGRNEQYF
TGTGCCAGCAGCGTACAGGGGGGAAGGAACGAGCAGTACTTC
>TRBV5-1|-|once|TRBJ2-7
CASTVQGGFGSYEQYF
TGCGCCAGCACGGTGCAGGGGGGATTCGGCTCCTACGAGCAGTACTTC
>TRBV5-1|TRBD1|-|TRBJ1-1
CASSLAGTGWDTEAFF
TGCGCCAGCAGCTTGGCGGGGACAGGGTGGGACACTGAAGCTTTCTTT
>TRBV29-1|TRBD1|-|TRBJ2-7
CSTDRQTTGGEIRSYEQYF
TGCAGCACCGACCGACAAACAACAGGGGGCGAAATAAGGTCCTACGAGCAGTACTTC
>TRBV7-9|-|-|TRBJ1-5
CASSQGEGNQPQHF
TGTGCCAGCAGCCAAGGTGAGGGCAATCAGCCCCAGCATTTT
>TRBV10-3|TRBD2|-|TRBJ2-7
CAISEAGGSSYEQYF
TGTGCCATCAGTGAAGCGGGGGGCTCCTCCTACGAGCAGTACTTC
>TRBV6-1|TRBD2|-|TRBJ2-1
CASSEAATSGLYNEQFF
TGTGCCAGCAGTGAAGCCGCGACTAGCGGGCTTTACAATGAGCAGTTCTTC
>TRBV4-1|TRBD2|-|TRBJ2-2
CASSPLGLAGGTGELFF
TGCGCCAGCAGCCCCCTGGGACTAGCGGGAGGTACCGGGGAGCTGTTTTTT